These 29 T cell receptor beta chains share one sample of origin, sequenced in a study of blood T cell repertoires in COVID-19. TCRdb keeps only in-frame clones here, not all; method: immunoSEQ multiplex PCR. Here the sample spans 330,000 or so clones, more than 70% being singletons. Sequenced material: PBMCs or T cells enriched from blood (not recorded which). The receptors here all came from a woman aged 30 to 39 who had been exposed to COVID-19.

The CDR3 coding sequence is TGTGCCAGCAGCTCAAACGGAAACATTCAGTACTTC. This gives the protein CASSSNGNIQYF. The chain employs TRBV11-2 and TRBJ2-4; D remains unclear. V lost 4 bases and J 6 bases, leaving 7 bases between the germline ends. CDR3 length: 12 residues. Per germline, CDR1 SGHAT and CDR2 FQNNGV.

The chain's CDR3 is CASSQDSPWPQHF. In DNA form, the CDR3 reads TGTGCCAGTAGTCAGGACAGCCCCTGGCCCCAGCATTTT. V gene TRBV19 combines with J gene TRBJ1-5; D is possibly TRBD1 (6 bases). The V end lost 5 bases, the J end lost 9 bases, and 14 bases lay between the germline ends. Germline V gene lookup returns CDR1 LNHDA and CDR2 SQIVND (reference sequence). This CDR3 has 13 amino acids. Based on the CDR3 plus reference TRBV19 and TRBJ1-5, the full variable domain is DGGITQSPKYLFRKEGQNVTLSCEQNLNHDAMYWYRQDPGQGLRLIYYSQIVNDFQKGDIAEGYSVSREKKESFPLTVTSAQKNPTAFYLCASSQDSPWPQHFGDGTRLSIL.

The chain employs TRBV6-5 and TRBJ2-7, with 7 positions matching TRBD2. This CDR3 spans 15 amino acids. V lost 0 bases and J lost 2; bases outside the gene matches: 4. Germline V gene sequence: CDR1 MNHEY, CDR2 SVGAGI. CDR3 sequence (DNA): TGTGCCAGCAGTTACTCCTTGGGGGGGACCTACGAGCAGTACTTC. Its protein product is CASSYSLGGTYEQYF.

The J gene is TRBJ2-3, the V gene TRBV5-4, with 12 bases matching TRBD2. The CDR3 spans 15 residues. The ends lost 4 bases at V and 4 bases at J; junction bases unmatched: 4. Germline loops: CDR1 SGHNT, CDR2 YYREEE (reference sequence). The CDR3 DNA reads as TGTGCCAGCAGCCGGACTAGCGGGACCCCAGATACGCAGTATTTT. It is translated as CASSRTSGTPDTQYF.

This chain's CDR3 is CASSHQGGYEQYF. DNA for the CDR3: TGTGCCAGCAGCCACCAGGGCGGCTACGAGCAGTACTTC. The rearrangement uses TRBV27 and TRBJ2-7, with D possibly being TRBD1 (5 bases). Germline V gene lookup returns CDR1 MNHEY and CDR2 SMNVEV (reference sequence). This CDR3 has 13 amino acids. V lost 6 bases to trimming and J lost 3 bases, with 12 bases between them.

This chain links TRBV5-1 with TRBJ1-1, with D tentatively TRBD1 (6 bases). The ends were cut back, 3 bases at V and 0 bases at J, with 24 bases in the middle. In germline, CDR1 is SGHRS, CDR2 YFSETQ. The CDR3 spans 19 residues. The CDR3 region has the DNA TGCGCCAGCAGCTCAAACAAACAGGGCATGAAGGGAATGAACACTGAAGCTTTCTTT. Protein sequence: CASSSNKQGMKGMNTEAFF. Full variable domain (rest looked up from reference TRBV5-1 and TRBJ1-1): KAGVTQTPRYLIKTRGQQVTLSCSPISGHRSVSWYQQTPGQGLQFLFEYFSETQRNKGNFPGRFSGRQFSNSRSEMNVSTLELGDSALYLCASSSNKQGMKGMNTEAFFGQGTRLTVV.

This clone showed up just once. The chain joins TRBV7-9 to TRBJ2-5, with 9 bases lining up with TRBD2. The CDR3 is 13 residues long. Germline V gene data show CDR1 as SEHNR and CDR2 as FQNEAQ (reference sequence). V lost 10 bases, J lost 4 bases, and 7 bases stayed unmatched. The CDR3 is CATRSGSRETQYF. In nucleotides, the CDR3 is TGTGCCACCCGTAGCGGGAGCCGAGAGACCCAGTACTTC. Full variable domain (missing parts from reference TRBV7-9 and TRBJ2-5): DTGVSQNPRHKITKRGQNVTFRCDPISEHNRLYWYRQTLGQGPEFLTYFQNEAQLEKSRLLSDRFSAERPKGSFSTLEIQRTEQGDSAMYLCATRSGSRETQYFGPGTRLLVL.

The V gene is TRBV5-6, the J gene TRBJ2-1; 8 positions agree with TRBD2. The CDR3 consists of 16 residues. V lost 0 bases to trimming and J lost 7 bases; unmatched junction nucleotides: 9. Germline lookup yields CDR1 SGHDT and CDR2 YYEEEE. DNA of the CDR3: TGTGCCAGCAGCTTGGTGACGGGAGGGCCTTTGAATGAGCAGTTCTTC. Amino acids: CASSLVTGGPLNEQFF.

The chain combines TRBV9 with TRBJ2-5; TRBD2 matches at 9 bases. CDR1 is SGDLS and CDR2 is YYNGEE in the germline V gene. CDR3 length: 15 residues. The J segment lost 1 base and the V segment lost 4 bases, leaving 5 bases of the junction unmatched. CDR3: CASSFGGRAQETQYF. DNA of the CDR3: TGTGCCAGCAGCTTCGGCGGGAGGGCCCAAGAGACCCAGTACTTC. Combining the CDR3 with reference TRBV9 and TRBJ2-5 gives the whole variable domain DSGVTQTPKHLITATGQRVTLRCSPRSGDLSVYWYQQSLDQGLQFLIQYYNGEERAKGNILERFSAQQFPDLHSELNLSSLELGDSALYFCASSFGGRAQETQYFGPGTRLLVL.

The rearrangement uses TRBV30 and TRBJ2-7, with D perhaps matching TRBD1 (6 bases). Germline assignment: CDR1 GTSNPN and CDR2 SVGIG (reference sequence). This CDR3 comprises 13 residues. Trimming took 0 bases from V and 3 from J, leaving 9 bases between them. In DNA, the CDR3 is TGTGCCTGGAGTGTACGGGACAACTACGAGCAGTACTTC. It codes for CAWSVRDNYEQYF.

The CDR3 coding sequence is TGTGCCAGCAGCTGGACTAGCGGTGGCACAGATACGCAGTATTTT. Its protein is CASSWTSGGTDTQYF. The rearrangement joins TRBV2 to TRBJ2-3; 10 nucleotides agree with TRBD2. The CDR3 totals 15 residues. Germline CDR1 SNHLY, CDR2 FYNNEI. After removal of 6 bases from V and 1 base from J, the junction contained 4 bases not matched to a gene.

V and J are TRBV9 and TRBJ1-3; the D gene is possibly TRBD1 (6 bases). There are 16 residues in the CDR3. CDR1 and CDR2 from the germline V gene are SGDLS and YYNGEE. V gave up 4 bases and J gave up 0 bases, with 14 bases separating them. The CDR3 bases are TGTGCCAGCAGCCCCTCGGGGGGCGTCTCTGGAAACACCATATATTTT. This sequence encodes CASSPSGGVSGNTIYF.

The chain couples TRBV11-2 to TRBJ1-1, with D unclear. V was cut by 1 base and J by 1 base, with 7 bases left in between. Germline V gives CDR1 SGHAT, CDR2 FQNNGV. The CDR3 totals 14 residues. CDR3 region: CASSLGVGNTEAFF. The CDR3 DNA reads TGTGCCAGCAGCTTAGGAGTCGGGAACACTGAAGCTTTCTTT.

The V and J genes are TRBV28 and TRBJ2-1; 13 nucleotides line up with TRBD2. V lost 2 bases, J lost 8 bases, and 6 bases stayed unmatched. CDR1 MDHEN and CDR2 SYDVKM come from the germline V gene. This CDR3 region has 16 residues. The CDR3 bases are TGTGCCAGCAGTTTAGGAACTAGCGGGAGGGCAGATGAGCAGTTCTTC. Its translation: CASSLGTSGRADEQFF.

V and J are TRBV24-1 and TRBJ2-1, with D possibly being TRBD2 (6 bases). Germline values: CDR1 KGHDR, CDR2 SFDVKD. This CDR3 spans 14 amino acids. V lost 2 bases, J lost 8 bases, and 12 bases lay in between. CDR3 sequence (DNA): TGTGCCACCAGTGATTACGGGGGAGGCCATGAGCAGTTCTTC. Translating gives CATSDYGGGHEQFF.

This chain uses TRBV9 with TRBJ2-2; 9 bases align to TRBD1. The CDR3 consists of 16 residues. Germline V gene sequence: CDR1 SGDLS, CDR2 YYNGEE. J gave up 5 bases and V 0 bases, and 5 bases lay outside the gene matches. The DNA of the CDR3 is TGTGCCAGCAGCGTAGCTACAGGGGGCGGGACCGGGGAGCTGTTTTTT. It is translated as CASSVATGGGTGELFF.

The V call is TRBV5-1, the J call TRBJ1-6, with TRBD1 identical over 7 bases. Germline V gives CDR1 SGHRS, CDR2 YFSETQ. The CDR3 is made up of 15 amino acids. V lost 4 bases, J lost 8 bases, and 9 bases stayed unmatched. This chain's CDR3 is CASSLTPRGDSPLHF. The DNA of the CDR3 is TGCGCCAGCAGCCTGACCCCCAGGGGGGATTCACCCCTCCACTTT.

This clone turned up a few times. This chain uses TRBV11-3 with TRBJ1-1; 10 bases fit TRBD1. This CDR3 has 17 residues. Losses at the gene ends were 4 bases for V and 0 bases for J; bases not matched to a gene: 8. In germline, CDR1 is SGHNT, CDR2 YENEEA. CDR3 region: CASSSRTGGSMNTEAFF. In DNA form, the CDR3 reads TGTGCCAGCAGCTCCCGGACAGGGGGTTCGATGAACACTGAAGCTTTCTTT.

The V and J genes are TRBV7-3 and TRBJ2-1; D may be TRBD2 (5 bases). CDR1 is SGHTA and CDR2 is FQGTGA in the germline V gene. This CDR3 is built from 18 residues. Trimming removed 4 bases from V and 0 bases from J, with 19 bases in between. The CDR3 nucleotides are TGTGCCAGCAGCTCCATACACTTAAGCGGAGCCTCCTACAATGAGCAGTTCTTC. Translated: CASSSIHLSGASYNEQFF.

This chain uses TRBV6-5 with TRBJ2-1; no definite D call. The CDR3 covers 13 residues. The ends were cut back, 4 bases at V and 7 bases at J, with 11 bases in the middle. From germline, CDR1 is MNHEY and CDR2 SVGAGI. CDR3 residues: CASSSGRVNEQFF. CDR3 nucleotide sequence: TGTGCCAGCAGTTCCGGCCGGGTGAATGAGCAGTTCTTC.

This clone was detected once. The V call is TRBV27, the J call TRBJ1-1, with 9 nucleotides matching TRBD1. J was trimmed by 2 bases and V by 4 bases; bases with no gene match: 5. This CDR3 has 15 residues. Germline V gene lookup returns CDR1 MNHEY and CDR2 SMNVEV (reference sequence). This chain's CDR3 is CASSYQQGANTEAFF. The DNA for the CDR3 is TGTGCCAGCAGTTACCAACAGGGGGCTAACACTGAAGCTTTCTTT.

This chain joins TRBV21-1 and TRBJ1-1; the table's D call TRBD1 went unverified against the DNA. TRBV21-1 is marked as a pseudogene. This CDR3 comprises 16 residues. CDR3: CASSADGDRSHFVAFF. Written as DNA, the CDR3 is TGTGCCAGCAGCGCCGACGGGGACAGGTCCCATTTTGTGGCTTTCTTT.

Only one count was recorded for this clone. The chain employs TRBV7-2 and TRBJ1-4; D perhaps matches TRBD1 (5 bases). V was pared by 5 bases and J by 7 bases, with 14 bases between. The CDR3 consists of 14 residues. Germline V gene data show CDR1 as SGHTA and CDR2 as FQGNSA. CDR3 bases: TGTGCCAGCAGCCCCAGGGCCCGCCCTGAAAAACTGTTTTTT. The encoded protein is CASSPRARPEKLFF. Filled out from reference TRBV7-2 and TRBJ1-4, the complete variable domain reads GAGVSQSPSNKVTEKGKDVELRCDPISGHTALYWYRQSLGQGLEFLIYFQGNSAPDKSGLPSDRFSAERTGGSVSTLTIQRTQQEDSAVYLCASSPRARPEKLFFGSGTQLSVL.

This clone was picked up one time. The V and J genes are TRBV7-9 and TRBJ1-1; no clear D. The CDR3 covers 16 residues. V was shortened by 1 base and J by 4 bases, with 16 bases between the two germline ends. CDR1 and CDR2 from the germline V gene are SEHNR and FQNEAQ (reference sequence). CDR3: CASSLGVSATGTEAFF. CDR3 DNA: TGTGCCAGCAGCTTAGGAGTATCAGCCACGGGCACTGAAGCTTTCTTT.

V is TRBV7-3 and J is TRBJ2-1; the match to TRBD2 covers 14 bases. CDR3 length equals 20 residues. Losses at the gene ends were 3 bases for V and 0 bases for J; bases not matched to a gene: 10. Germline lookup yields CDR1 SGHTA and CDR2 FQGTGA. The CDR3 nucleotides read TGTGCCAGCAGCTTGGGAGTTAGACTAGCGGGAGGGAGCTCCTACAATGAGCAGTTCTTC. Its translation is CASSLGVRLAGGSSYNEQFF.

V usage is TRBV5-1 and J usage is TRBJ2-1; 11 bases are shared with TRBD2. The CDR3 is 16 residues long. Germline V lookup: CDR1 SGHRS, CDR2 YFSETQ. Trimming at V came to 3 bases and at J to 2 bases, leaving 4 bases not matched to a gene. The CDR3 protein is CASSSYSGRAYNEQFF. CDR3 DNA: TGCGCCAGCAGCTCCTATAGCGGGAGGGCCTACAATGAGCAGTTCTTC.

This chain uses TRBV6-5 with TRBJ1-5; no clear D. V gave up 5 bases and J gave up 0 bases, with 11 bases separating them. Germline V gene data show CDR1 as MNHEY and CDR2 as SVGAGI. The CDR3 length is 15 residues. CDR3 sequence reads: CASSPSGYSNQPQHF. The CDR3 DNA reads TGTGCCAGCAGTCCATCGGGGTATAGCAATCAGCCCCAGCATTTT.

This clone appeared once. CDR3 amino acids: CARRWSKNIQYF. Here the CDR3 DNA reads TGTGCCAGGAGATGGTCCAAAAACATTCAGTACTTC. The chain uses TRBV28 and TRBJ2-4; D ambiguous. There are 12 residues in the CDR3. CDR1 MDHEN and CDR2 SYDVKM come from the germline V gene. V gave up 9 bases and J gave up 2 bases, with 8 bases separating them.

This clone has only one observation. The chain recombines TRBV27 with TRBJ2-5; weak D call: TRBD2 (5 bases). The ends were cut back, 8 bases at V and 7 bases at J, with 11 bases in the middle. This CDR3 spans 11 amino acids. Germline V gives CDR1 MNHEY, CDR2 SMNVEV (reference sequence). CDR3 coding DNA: TGTGCCAGCGGCCAGCGGTCGACCCAGTACTTC. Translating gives CASGQRSTQYF.